The rows below give T cell receptor beta chains drawn from one sample of a study of cytomegalovirus exposure and HLA in healthy donors. Sequenced by immunoSEQ multiplex PCR; TCRdb stores in-frame clones only, minus some. In the table there are about 190,000 clones, roughly 84% of which are singletons. The specimen sequenced was PBMCs. Receptor source: a woman in her 50s in good health and CMV-seropositive. The CDR3 runs from the conserved cysteine through the conserved F or W. D genes are given only for firm matches. Rows may omit the clone size; those that give it use once, few, many or a size class.

abundance	v_gene	d_gene	j_gene	CDR3aa	CDR3nt
.	TRBV21-1	.	TRBJ2-7	CASRSFHPYEQYF	TGTGCCAGCAGGAGTTTTCATCCCTACGAGCAGTACTTC
.	TRBV30	.	TRBJ1-5	CAWKLQGQPQHF	TGTGCCTGGAAACTTCAGGGTCAGCCCCAGCATTTT
.	TRBV5-6	.	TRBJ2-7	CASSLTDYEQYF	TGTGCCAGCAGCTTGACAGACTACGAGCAGTACTTC
once	TRBV7-3	.	TRBJ2-3	CASSLGTGDTQYF	TGTGCCAGCAGCCTCGGGACTGGAGATACGCAGTATTTT
.	TRBV9	TRBD2	TRBJ2-1	CASSVLAGPNNEQFF	TGTGCCAGCAGCGTACTAGCGGGGCCGAACAATGAGCAGTTCTTC
.	TRBV14	TRBD1	TRBJ2-1	CASSRPGTGLNEQFF	TGTGCCAGCAGCCGTCCCGGGACAGGGCTCAATGAGCAGTTCTTC
.	TRBV18	TRBD1	TRBJ2-7	CASSPQTGLVEQYF	TGTGCCAGCTCACCGCAGACAGGGTTGGTCGAGCAGTACTTC
.	TRBV10-2	TRBD1	TRBJ2-7	CASSINLDRVNYEQYF	TGCGCCAGTTCTATTAATTTGGACAGGGTAAACTACGAGCAGTACTTC
.	TRBV27	.	TRBJ1-6	CASGRGLDNSPLHF	TGTGCCAGCGGCCGAGGGCTGGATAATTCACCCCTCCACTTT
once	TRBV5-4	.	TRBJ2-5	CASSPRSGPQETQYF	TGTGCCAGCAGCCCAAGGTCAGGTCCCCAAGAGACCCAGTACTTC
.	TRBV10-3	TRBD1	TRBJ2-5	CAIRDRGRETQYF	TGTGCCATCAGAGACAGGGGCCGAGAGACCCAGTACTTC
.	TRBV27	TRBD2	TRBJ2-7	CATTGLRGAYEQYF	TGTGCCACAACGGGGTTGCGGGGGGCCTACGAGCAGTACTTC
.	TRBV4-2	.	TRBJ2-4	CASSQEWAGVNIQYF	TGTGCCAGCAGCCAAGAATGGGCAGGGGTAAACATTCAGTACTTC
.	TRBV11-2	TRBD2	TRBJ2-5	CASSLRLAGGQETQYF	TGTGCCAGCAGCCTCCGACTAGCGGGGGGCCAAGAGACCCAGTACTTC
.	TRBV7-2	TRBD2	TRBJ2-3	CASSGTGTSGADTQYF	TGTGCCAGCAGCGGAACCGGGACTAGCGGGGCAGATACGCAGTATTTT
.	TRBV29-1	.	TRBJ1-1	CSVDGQRREAFF	TGCAGCGTGGATGGACAGCGCCGTGAAGCTTTCTTT
few	TRBV6-6	TRBD1	TRBJ1-2	CASSSIPGGATGYTF	TGTGCCAGCAGTTCTATTCCAGGGGGCGCAACTGGCTACACCTTC
.	TRBV5-1	TRBD1	TRBJ2-3	CASSLVGQGVRTDTQYF	TGCGCCAGCAGCTTGGTGGGCCAGGGGGTGCGCACAGATACGCAGTATTTT
.	TRBV7-2	TRBD1	TRBJ1-5	CASSLSGGTQPQHF	TGTGCCAGCAGCTTATCAGGGGGAACTCAGCCCCAGCATTTT
.	TRBV12-5	TRBD1	TRBJ2-7	CASGVTGGYEQYF	TGTGCTAGTGGTGTGACAGGGGGCTACGAGCAGTACTTC
.	TRBV6-1	TRBD1	TRBJ2-7	CASSFGTATYEQYF	TGTGCCAGCAGTTTTGGGACAGCAACTTACGAGCAGTACTTC
.	TRBV19	TRBD1	TRBJ1-2	CASKRWQGDYGYTF	TGTGCCAGTAAAAGGTGGCAGGGGGACTATGGCTACACCTTC
.	TRBV7-6	TRBD2	TRBJ2-2	CASSQAGGRLNTGELFF	TGTGCCAGCAGTCAAGCGGGGGGTCGGTTAAACACCGGGGAGCTGTTTTTT
.	TRBV11-2	.	TRBJ2-7	CASSLAQVAYEQYF	TGTGCCAGCAGCTTGGCCCAGGTGGCCTACGAGCAGTACTTC
.	TRBV7-6	TRBD2	TRBJ2-2	CASSLGLAGTGELFF	TGTGCCAGCAGCCTGGGACTAGCGGGGACCGGGGAGCTGTTTTTT
.	TRBV6-5	TRBD2	TRBJ2-1	CASEAGVYNEQFF	TGTGCCAGCGAGGCGGGGGTCTACAATGAGCAGTTCTTC
.	TRBV2	TRBD1	TRBJ2-2	CASSEQGQANTGELFF	TGTGCCAGCAGTGAGCAGGGACAGGCGAACACCGGGGAGCTGTTTTTT
.	TRBV19	TRBD1	TRBJ1-1	CASTSRQGGTEAFF	TGTGCCAGTACCTCGAGACAGGGTGGCACTGAAGCTTTCTTT
once	TRBV4-2	.	TRBJ2-7	CASSQDWGGESSYEQYF	TGTGCCAGCAGCCAAGATTGGGGCGGCGAGAGCTCCTACGAGCAGTACTTC
.	TRBV28	TRBD2	TRBJ2-3	CASSPIAGRTDTQYF	TGTGCCAGCAGTCCAATAGCGGGGCGGACAGATACGCAGTATTTT
.	TRBV7-6	TRBD1	TRBJ1-3	CASSPFPTGSPGNTIYF	TGTGCCAGCAGCCCCTTCCCGACAGGGTCCCCTGGAAACACCATATATTTT
.	TRBV5-8	.	TRBJ2-5	CASSLGLSGGTQYF	TGTGCCAGCAGCCTCGGACTCTCAGGTGGGACCCAGTACTTC